These T cell receptor beta chains were read from a single sample in a study of blood T cell repertoires in COVID-19. Clones were read by immunoSEQ multiplex PCR, and TCRdb kept only the in-frame ones, dropping some. The repertoire consists of over 350,000 clones, with 91% occurring once and the leading ten covering roughly 0.9%. Sequenced material: PBMCs or T cells enriched from blood (not recorded which). These receptors were collected from a woman aged 40 to 55 who had been exposed to COVID-19. Each CDR3 is given with its conserved first and last residue. D genes are given only for firm matches. Size values are once, few and many counts, or a class for expanded clones, and some rows have none.

TRBV27	TRBJ1-4	-	-	CASSLDRQGGEKLFF	TGTGCCAGCAGTCTCGACCGTCAGGGAGGTGAAAAACTGTTTTTT
TRBV5-1	TRBJ1-1	-	-	CASSLAGDGEAFF	TGCGCCAGCAGCTTGGCAGGGGACGGTGAAGCTTTCTTT
TRBV11-3	TRBJ2-3	TRBD2	-	CASRRREYIDTQYF	TGTGCCAGCCGACGGCGGGAGTATATAGATACGCAGTATTTT
TRBV12-3/TRBV12-4	TRBJ2-7	-	-	CASSLQVSYEQYF	TGTGCCAGCAGTTTACAGGTATCCTACGAGCAGTACTTC
TRBV12-3/TRBV12-4	TRBJ2-7	TRBD2	-	CASSPRTREQYF	TGTGCCAGCAGTCCACGGACTAGAGAGCAGTACTTC
TRBV2	TRBJ1-1	-	once	CASSGPGVGNTEAFF	TGTGCCAGCAGTGGACCGGGGGTTGGAAACACTGAAGCTTTCTTT
TRBV30	TRBJ2-1	TRBD1	-	CAWRTGGRKNEQFF	TGTGCCTGGCGGACAGGGGGCAGGAAAAATGAGCAGTTCTTC
TRBV24-1	TRBJ2-5	TRBD1	-	CATSDRTGLQETQYF	TGTGCCACCAGTGACAGGACAGGGCTCCAAGAGACCCAGTACTTC
TRBV27	TRBJ1-5	TRBD1	-	CASSLSWSGQGGQPQHF	TGTGCCAGCAGTTTATCGTGGTCGGGACAGGGAGGACAGCCCCAGCATTTT
TRBV5-1	TRBJ1-3	-	-	CASSLEDRPSGNTIYF	TGCGCCAGCAGCCTGGAGGACAGACCCTCTGGAAACACCATATATTTT